Described below is a single TCR beta chain sequence and its context. Method: immunoSEQ multiplex PCR; TCRdb's copy keeps in-frame clones and lacks some. The sample includes tens of thousands of clones, under 95% seen only once; the top ten take 0.52%. The data were obtained in a study of T cell changes during pregnancy in multiple sclerosis. Trimming cost V 6 bases and J 4 bases, with 22 bases left between them. Looked up from germline, CDR1 is MDHEN and CDR2 is SYDVKM. CDR3 length equals 16 residues. The sequences come from CD4+ T cells from peripheral blood mononuclear cells, collected in the third trimester of pregnancy. This TCR was recovered from a female donor with multiple sclerosis, enrolled in a pregnancy study. The V call is TRBV28, the J call TRBJ2-7; D possibly corresponds to TRBD1 (5 bases). The CDR3 spells CASSSPNVAGKYEQYF. The CDR3, as DNA: TGTGCCAGCAGCTCCCCGAACGTGGCAGGGAAGTACGAGCAGTACTTC.